The text below deals with one T cell receptor (beta chain). What it binds is unknown. Each of the donors was a healthy bone marrow donor. Primers: 60 Vbeta forward and 13 Jbeta reverse. The method was immunoSEQ multiplex PCR; TCRdb's version includes in-frame clones alone and lacks a portion of them. The sample includes about 190,000 clones, 60% to 85% of them seen just once. This sample was taken from a study of cytomegalovirus exposure and HLA in healthy donors. Findings and caveats of the study: Sequencing likely generated an artifact that appeared as a cluster of highly shared sequence variants. Most TCR sequences proved rare, with some public TCRs found in many donors. Presence/absence analyses assumed roughly uniform sequencing depth across donors, which may not hold.

The CDR3 sequence is 16 residues long. Germline CDR1 is SGHRS and CDR2 is YFSETQ. V was pared by 2 bases and J by 1 base, with 6 bases of the junction left unmatched. The receptor was isolated from a woman aged 18 to 35 in good health and CMV-seronegative. The V gene is TRBV5-1, the J gene TRBJ1-1; 9 bases match TRBD1. Source material: PBMCs. CDR3 nucleotides: TGCGCCAGCAGCTTCCTACAGGGGGCTCGGAACACTGAAGCTTTCTTT. This codes for CASSFLQGARNTEAFF.